Below are 27 T cell receptor beta chains sequenced from a single sample in a study of T cell responses to AZD1222 COVID-19 vaccine. Assay: immunoSEQ multiplex PCR; the TCRdb copy retains only in-frame clones and omits some. In the table there are over 150,000 clones, 85% to 95% of which are singletons. The sample consisted of peripheral blood, taken on day 0 of AZD1222 vaccination. The receptors originated from an adult in good health.

The rearrangement uses TRBV5-6 and TRBJ1-1; no firm D call. CDR1 and CDR2 from the germline V gene are SGHDT and YYEEEE. CDR3 length: 13 residues. Trimming took off 2 bases at V and 7 bases at J, with 12 bases between the two ends. Here the CDR3 DNA reads TGTGCCAGCAGCTTTAAGGGCCTCGATGAAGCTTTCTTT. Translation: CASSFKGLDEAFF.

This chain connects TRBV7-2 to TRBJ1-6, with TRBD1 as a possible D gene (6 bases). With 5 bases removed from V and 0 bases from J, the gap between germline ends came to 14 bases. Germline V gene sequence: CDR1 SGHTA, CDR2 FQGNSA. The CDR3 length is 17 residues. DNA for the CDR3: TGTGCCAGCAGCAAAGGACAGACTCGCTCCTATAATTCACCCCTCCACTTT. Translation: CASSKGQTRSYNSPLHF.

This chain links TRBV12-3 or TRBV12-4 with TRBJ2-4; no firm D call. The CDR3 covers 12 residues. V dropped 4 bases and J dropped 7 bases, with 8 bases sitting between them. The CDR3 is CASSSALNIQYF. CDR3 DNA sequence: TGTGCCAGCAGTTCGGCCTTGAACATTCAGTACTTC.

This chain joins TRBV4-1 and TRBJ1-2; no clear D gene. CDR1 is MGHRA, CDR2 YSYEKL, per germline. V was trimmed by 2 bases and J by 3 bases, leaving 13 bases between them. CDR3 length: 15 amino acids. The CDR3: CASSQHSFFDYGYTF. The CDR3, as DNA: TGCGCCAGCAGCCAACACAGCTTCTTCGACTATGGCTACACCTTC.

V and J are TRBV10-3 and TRBJ2-3; 10 nucleotides line up with TRBD1. This CDR3 region has 16 residues. From germline, CDR1 is ENHRY and CDR2 SYGVKD. Trimming cost V 4 bases and J 2 bases; bases outside gene matches: 6. The CDR3 here is CAISGGDRGVTDTQYF. In nucleotides, the CDR3 is TGTGCCATCAGTGGGGGGGACAGGGGAGTCACAGATACGCAGTATTTT.

This clone has a single count. The genes are TRBV12-3 or TRBV12-4 and TRBJ1-1; the D is unclear. Trimming cost V 4 bases and J 2 bases, with 5 bases left between them. This CDR3 has 12 amino acids. The CDR3 DNA sequence: TGTGCCAGCAGTTATTATAACACTGAAGCTTTCTTT. This sequence encodes CASSYYNTEAFF.

The gene calls are TRBV5-6 and TRBJ2-7; D is possibly TRBD1 or TRBD2 (5 bases each). The V and J ends lost 4 bases and 3 bases respectively, with 11 bases between them. This CDR3 is 13 amino acids long. Germline values: CDR1 SGHDT, CDR2 YYEEEE. Written as DNA, the CDR3 is TGTGCCAGCAGCAGGGACGTTCTCTACGAGCAGTACTTC. Translated, it gives CASSRDVLYEQYF.

The chain joins TRBV3-1 (or the pseudogene TRBV3-2) to TRBJ1-4; unclear D gene. The V gene's germline CDR1 is LGHDT and CDR2 YNNKEL (reference sequence). This CDR3 is built from 16 residues. The V end lost 0 bases, the J end lost 8 bases, and 16 bases lay between the germline ends. CDR3 amino acids: CASSQDPAEGGEKLFF. The CDR3 DNA reads TGTGCCAGCAGCCAAGACCCGGCGGAAGGAGGCGAAAAACTGTTTTTT.

The chain employs TRBV3-1 (or the pseudogene TRBV3-2) and TRBJ2-5; TRBD1 might be the D (6 bases). The V gene's germline CDR1 is LGHDT and CDR2 YNNKEL (reference sequence). The CDR3 has 15 amino acids. Trimming left V 0 bases short and J 0 bases short, with 8 bases between. CDR3 protein: CASSQERTDQETQYF. The CDR3 DNA sequence: TGTGCCAGCAGCCAAGAACGGACAGACCAAGAGACCCAGTACTTC.

The genes are TRBV30 and TRBJ2-6; TRBD2 might be the D (6 bases). The germline CDR1 and CDR2 sequences are GTSNPN and SVGIG (reference sequence). Trimming left V 3 bases short and J 1 base short, with 7 bases between. The CDR3 is made up of 14 amino acids. CDR3 region: CAWSGGSGANVLTF. The CDR3 coding sequence is TGTGCCTGGAGCGGGGGATCTGGGGCCAACGTCCTGACTTTC.

J is TRBJ1-2 and V is TRBV12-3 or TRBV12-4; the D is unclear. The CDR3 runs 13 residues. Deletions cut 3 bases from V and 0 bases from J, with 5 bases between. CDR3 amino acids: CASSLGTNYGYTF. CDR3 nucleotides: TGTGCCAGCAGTTTGGGGACTAACTATGGCTACACCTTC.

This sequence joins TRBV19 and TRBJ2-1; 8 bases align to TRBD1. Per the germline V gene, CDR1 is LNHDA and CDR2 is SQIVND (reference sequence). Unmatched junction bases numbered 4, after V lost 5 bases and J lost 7 bases. The CDR3 has 13 residues. The CDR3 DNA reads TGTGCCAGTAGTCTAACAGGGGGGAATGAGCAGTTCTTC. Encoded protein: CASSLTGGNEQFF.

The chain employs TRBV10-3 and TRBJ2-3; 9 bases fit TRBD2. Germline V gene lookup returns CDR1 ENHRY and CDR2 SYGVKD. The length of the CDR3 is 16 residues. V trimming: 1 base; J trimming: 2 bases; junction bases outside the gene matches: 4. CDR3 residues: CAISEWSSGDTDTQYF. For the CDR3, the DNA is TGTGCCATCAGTGAGTGGTCTAGCGGGGACACAGATACGCAGTATTTT.

The CDR3 sequence is CASRTGLLSNQPQHF. The CDR3 DNA reads TGTGCCAGCAGGACCGGGCTATTAAGCAATCAGCCCCAGCATTTT. The V and J genes are TRBV6-4 and TRBJ1-5; D unresolved. Trimming cost V 6 bases and J 1 base, with 13 bases left between them. Germline V gene data show CDR1 as MRHNA and CDR2 as SNTAGT. This CDR3 has 15 residues.

This sequence joins TRBV29-1 and TRBJ2-7; no firm D call. The CDR3 has 13 amino acids. Trimming removed 1 base at V and 0 bases at J, with 7 bases between. Germline-derived CDR1 and CDR2 are SQVTM and ANQGSEA. CDR3 residues: CSVEAGSSYEQYF. The CDR3, as DNA: TGCAGCGTTGAAGCTGGCAGCTCCTACGAGCAGTACTTC.

The chain recombines TRBV4-1 with TRBJ2-5, with no clear D. The V gene's germline CDR1 is MGHRA and CDR2 YSYEKL. The CDR3 has 15 residues. V lost 0 bases and J 5 bases, leaving 13 bases between the germline ends. CDR3 in amino acids: CASSQEHIVGETQYF. The CDR3 nucleotides are TGCGCCAGCAGCCAAGAGCATATAGTAGGGGAGACCCAGTACTTC.

As to this clone: Sequence at one end of the junction differs from germline and may be a read error. The rearrangement uses TRBV3-1 (or the pseudogene TRBV3-2) and TRBJ2-4; D might be TRBD1 (6 bases). The CDR3 contains 18 residues. Per the germline V gene, CDR1 is LGHDT and CDR2 is YNNKEL (reference sequence). DNA for the CDR3: TGTGCCAGCAGCCAAGTAATCTACCAATACTTTCCGGGACAACCGTATGAATTC. Its translation: CASSQVIYQYFPGQPYEF.

The rearrangement uses TRBV19 and TRBJ1-6, with a weak D call TRBD1 (5 bases). Trimming stripped 0 bases from V and 10 bases from J, with 19 bases between. The germline V gene encodes CDR1 LNHDA and CDR2 SQIVND (reference sequence). The CDR3 loop spans 17 amino acids. CDR3 amino acids: CASSIDYWRREKSPLHF. CDR3 nucleotides: TGTGCCAGTAGTATAGATTACTGGCGCAGGGAAAAGTCACCCCTCCACTTT. Complete variable domain (other parts from reference TRBV19 and TRBJ1-6): DGGITQSPKYLFRKEGQNVTLSCEQNLNHDAMYWYRQDPGQGLRLIYYSQIVNDFQKGDIAEGYSVSREKKESFPLTVTSAQKNPTAFYLCASSIDYWRREKSPLHFGNGTRLTVT.

V gene TRBV7-2 combines with J gene TRBJ1-5, with 8 bases identical to TRBD1. The germline V gene encodes CDR1 SGHTA and CDR2 FQGNSA. V lost 5 bases and J lost 6; bases outside the gene matches: 12. This CDR3 region has 16 residues. The CDR3 DNA follows: TGTGCCAGCAGCCCGAGACGCCGGACAGGGCCTCAGCCCCAGCATTTT. Its protein product is CASSPRRRTGPQPQHF.

The chain has TRBV2 and TRBJ2-7; a possible D gene is TRBD1 (6 bases). Germline CDR1 SNHLY, CDR2 FYNNEI. CDR3 size: 14 residues. The V end was cut by 5 bases, the J end by 3 bases, with 14 bases between. CDR3 amino acids: CASSRMAGDYEQYF. The CDR3 DNA reads TGTGCCAGCAGTAGGATGGCAGGGGACTACGAGCAGTACTTC.

This sequence joins TRBV2 and TRBJ1-3; D is uncertain. CDR1 is SNHLY and CDR2 is FYNNEI in the germline V gene. V lost 8 bases and J lost 7, with 15 bases in between. There are 13 residues in the CDR3. CDR3 DNA sequence: TGTGCCAGCCGAACGGAGGGAAGCAACACCATATATTTT. Amino acids: CASRTEGSNTIYF.

This chain uses TRBV19 with TRBJ2-7; D may correspond to TRBD1 or TRBD2 (6 bases each). Germline lookup yields CDR1 LNHDA and CDR2 SQIVND (reference sequence). Trimming took off 0 bases at V and 5 bases at J, with 14 bases between the two ends. CDR3 length equals 15 residues. CDR3 DNA sequence: TGTGCCAGTAGTATAGATCTCGGACAGCGGGACGAGCAGTACGTC. This codes for CASSIDLGQRDEQYV.

This clone was detected once. The chain links TRBV5-1 to TRBJ2-1; possible D gene TRBD2, 7 bases. Looked up from germline, CDR1 is SGHRS and CDR2 is YFSETQ. The germline V and J ends were trimmed by 3 bases and 8 bases, with 21 bases remaining between them. This CDR3 contains 16 residues. The CDR3 coding sequence is TGCGCCAGCAGCTCCTATGCGGGGGCGATAGGCGATGAGCAGTTCTTC. Translated, it gives CASSSYAGAIGDEQFF.

This clone was observed once. The V gene is TRBV15, the J gene TRBJ2-1, with D perhaps matching TRBD2 (5 bases). This CDR3 contains 15 residues. V lost 0 bases and J lost 2, with 8 bases in between. Germline CDR1 is LNHNV and CDR2 is YYDKDF (reference sequence). Here the CDR3 DNA reads TGTGCCACCAGCAGAGATAGCGCTGCCTACAATGAGCAGTTCTTC. Its protein product is CATSRDSAAYNEQFF. The entire variable domain, with the rest obtained from reference TRBV15 and TRBJ2-1, is as follows: DAMVIQNPRYQVTQFGKPVTLSCSQTLNHNVMYWYQQKSSQAPKLLFHYYDKDFNNEADTPDNFQSRRPNTSFCFLDIRSPGLGDTAMYLCATSRDSAAYNEQFFGPGTRLTVL.

V and J are TRBV19 and TRBJ2-5, with D perhaps given as TRBD1 or TRBD2 (5 bases each). The V and J ends lost 6 bases and 10 bases respectively, with 21 bases between them. CDR1 is LNHDA and CDR2 is SQIVND in the germline V gene (reference sequence). The CDR3 is 14 residues long. Here the CDR3 DNA reads TGTGCCAGTAGGGGGGACCGCGGTGATGGGGGCCAGTACTTC. Its translation: CASRGDRGDGGQYF.

This chain joins TRBV9 and TRBJ2-3; D may be TRBD1 (5 bases). CDR1 is SGDLS, CDR2 YYNGEE, per germline. The CDR3 consists of 15 residues. The V end lost 3 bases, the J end lost 3 bases, and 14 bases lay between the germline ends. As DNA, the CDR3 is TGTGCCAGCAGCGCGCAGGGTTTGTGGACAGATACGCAGTATTTT. It yields the protein CASSAQGLWTDTQYF. Filled out from reference TRBV9 and TRBJ2-3, the complete variable domain reads DSGVTQTPKHLITATGQRVTLRCSPRSGDLSVYWYQQSLDQGLQFLIQYYNGEERAKGNILERFSAQQFPDLHSELNLSSLELGDSALYFCASSAQGLWTDTQYFGPGTRLTVL.

The chain carries TRBV7-7 and TRBJ2-1; tentatively, D is TRBD2 (5 bases). V lost 0 bases and J 5 bases, leaving 8 bases between the germline ends. Germline V CDR1 and CDR2: SSHAT, FNYEAQ (reference sequence). This CDR3 is 14 amino acids long. The CDR3 sequence is CASSLAPTNNEQFF. The DNA of the CDR3 is TGTGCCAGCAGCTTAGCGCCGACTAACAATGAGCAGTTCTTC.